The rows below give T cell receptor beta chains drawn from one sample of a study of blood T cell repertoires in COVID-19. Libraries were prepared by immunoSEQ multiplex PCR; TCRdb keeps only in-frame clonotypes and omits some of them. The sample carries about 200,000 clones, around four fifths recorded once. Material for sequencing was peripheral blood. These receptor sequences come from a man aged 55-75 years with COVID-19, enrolled during active disease. CDR3s include the opening cysteine and the closing phenylalanine or tryptophan. The D gene is left open where the match is weak. Size is omitted from some rows. Given values are once, few, many or a class for expanded clones.

V	J	size	D	CDR3	DNA
TRBV18	TRBJ2-3	-	TRBD2	CASSPGTSGRFADTQYF	TGTGCCAGCTCACCAGGGACTAGCGGGAGGTTCGCAGATACGCAGTATTTT
TRBV9	TRBJ2-7	-	-	CASSPREGGFYEQYF	TGTGCCAGCAGCCCCCGAGAGGGGGGGTTCTACGAGCAGTACTTC
TRBV6-5	TRBJ1-4	-	TRBD1	CASRDRGNEKLFF	TGTGCCAGCAGGGACAGGGGGAACGAAAAACTGTTTTTT
TRBV6-5	TRBJ1-2	-	TRBD1	CASSFDRVEQGYTF	TGTGCCAGCAGTTTCGACAGGGTTGAGCAGGGCTACACCTTC
TRBV25-1	TRBJ1-2	few	TRBD1	CASKELDGGGGGYTF	TGTGCCAGCAAGGAATTGGACGGAGGGGGCGGTGGCTACACCTTC
TRBV11-3	TRBJ2-1	-	TRBD2	CASSSGTSYNEQFF	TGTGCCAGCAGCTCCGGGACTAGCTACAATGAGCAGTTCTTC
TRBV5-4	TRBJ2-3	-	TRBD2	CASSDPTSGRRTDTQYF	TGTGCCAGCAGCGACCCTACTAGCGGGAGGAGAACAGATACGCAGTATTTT
TRBV11-1	TRBJ2-5	-	TRBD1	CASRDRDGGETQYF	TGTGCCAGCCGAGACAGGGATGGAGGAGAGACCCAGTACTTC
TRBV5-1	TRBJ1-4	-	TRBD1	CASSLATGGNEKLFF	TGCGCCAGCAGCTTGGCGACAGGGGGCAATGAAAAACTGTTTTTT
TRBV3-1/TRBV3-2	TRBJ1-2	-	TRBD1	CASSQMGTVYGYTF	TGTGCCAGCAGCCAAATGGGGACAGTCTATGGCTACACCTTC
TRBV5-6	TRBJ1-2	-	TRBD1	CASSDSKQGNYGYTF	TGTGCCAGCAGCGACTCAAAACAGGGGAACTATGGCTACACCTTC
TRBV6-5	TRBJ1-1	-	-	CASSQERLNTEAFF	TGTGCCAGCTCCCAGGAACGGTTGAACACTGAAGCTTTCTTT
TRBV6-5	TRBJ1-4	once	-	CASSRTGRENEKLFF	TGTGCCAGCAGTCGTACAGGGCGCGAGAATGAAAAACTGTTTTTT
TRBV29-1	TRBJ1-3	-	TRBD1	CSVDGDSLKGTGNTIYF	TGCAGCGTTGATGGGGACAGCTTAAAAGGCACTGGAAACACCATATATTTT
TRBV13	TRBJ2-2	-	-	CASRTRGTGELFF	TGTGCCAGTCGGACTCGCGGCACCGGGGAGCTGTTTTTT
TRBV12-3/TRBV12-4	TRBJ1-2	-	-	CASSLSRYGYTF	TGTGCCAGCAGTTTATCGCGGTATGGCTACACCTTC
TRBV9	TRBJ1-2	-	TRBD1	CASSPPTGNYGYTF	TGTGCCAGCAGCCCTCCGACAGGGAACTATGGCTACACCTTC
TRBV7-8	TRBJ2-4	-	-	CASSLGGLAKNIQYF	TGTGCCAGCAGCTTAGGGGGGCTAGCCAAAAACATTCAGTACTTC
TRBV7-3	TRBJ2-1	-	TRBD1	CASSTSGQGAYKFF	TGTGCCAGCAGCACCTCCGGGCAGGGGGCATATAAGTTCTTC
TRBV28	TRBJ2-2	-	-	CASTDSFTGELFF	TGTGCCAGCACCGACAGCTTCACCGGGGAGCTGTTTTTT
TRBV7-2	TRBJ1-2	-	TRBD1	CASSLPDREVGYTF	TGTGCCAGCAGCCTTCCGGACAGGGAAGTCGGCTACACCTTC
TRBV7-6	TRBJ1-1	-	-	CASSPSTGGSTEAFF	TGTGCCAGCAGCCCCTCGACGGGGGGGAGCACTGAAGCTTTCTTT
TRBV19	TRBJ2-1	-	-	CASSPRGSYNEQFF	TGTGCCAGCTCCCCAAGGGGGTCCTACAATGAGCAGTTCTTC
TRBV25-1	TRBJ2-1	-	TRBD2	CASSASGGTSWNEQFF	TGTGCCAGCAGTGCCTCCGGGGGGACTAGTTGGAATGAGCAGTTCTTC
TRBV28	TRBJ1-5	-	-	CASSTGGWQPQHF	TGTGCCAGCTCTACTGGGGGCTGGCAGCCCCAGCATTTT
TRBV2	TRBJ1-2	-	TRBD1	CASSATGNGYTF	TGTGCCAGCAGTGCGACAGGGAACGGCTACACCTTC
TRBV7-2	TRBJ1-3	-	-	CASSPLGGGGNTIYF	TGTGCCAGCAGCCCCCTAGGCGGGGGGGGAAACACCATATATTTT
TRBV18	TRBJ1-1	-	-	CASSMQGGNTEAFF	TGTGCCAGCTCAATGCAGGGTGGTAACACTGAAGCTTTCTTT
TRBV11-2	TRBJ1-6	-	-	CASSFGGGSPLHF	TGTGCCAGCAGCTTTGGCGGGGGTTCACCCCTCCACTTT
TRBV5-1	TRBJ2-1	-	TRBD2	CASSPLAGTNNEQFF	TGCGCCAGCAGCCCCCTAGCGGGAACCAACAATGAGCAGTTCTTC
TRBV7-8	TRBJ2-3	-	TRBD2	CASGLAGADTQYF	TGTGCCAGCGGACTAGCGGGAGCAGATACGCAGTATTTT
TRBV5-4	TRBJ1-6	-	TRBD1	CASSGTDRALSPLHF	TGTGCCAGCAGCGGGACGGACAGGGCACTTTCACCCCTCCACTTT
TRBV27	TRBJ2-5	-	TRBD2	CASSFAGGRGVTQYF	TGTGCCAGCAGTTTCGCAGGAGGGAGGGGCGTGACCCAGTACTTC
TRBV27	TRBJ1-1	-	-	CASSWRKNTEAFF	TGTGCCAGCAGTTGGCGGAAGAACACTGAAGCTTTCTTT
TRBV19	TRBJ1-2	-	-	CASSARGGVPDYGYTF	TGTGCCAGTAGTGCCCGGGGAGGGGTTCCTGACTATGGCTACACCTTC
TRBV6-2/TRBV6-3	TRBJ1-5	once	-	CASSYPDSYNQPQHF	TGTGCCAGCAGTTACCCAGACAGTTACAATCAGCCCCAGCATTTT
TRBV10-2	TRBJ2-5	-	-	CASIGAARETQYF	TGCGCCAGCATTGGAGCCGCAAGGGAGACCCAGTACTTC
TRBV5-1	TRBJ1-1	-	-	CASSFQGRSSMNTEAFF	TGCGCCAGCAGCTTCCAGGGGCGGTCTTCAATGAACACTGAAGCTTTCTTT
TRBV10-3	TRBJ2-7	-	TRBD2	CAISASGRAPTYEQYF	TGTGCCATCAGTGCGAGCGGGAGGGCGCCCACCTACGAGCAGTACTTC
TRBV7-2	TRBJ2-6	-	TRBD1	CASSPTRQGAGANVLTF	TGTGCCAGCAGCCCGACCCGACAGGGGGCTGGGGCCAACGTCCTGACTTTC
TRBV7-3	TRBJ2-2	-	TRBD1	CASSVTGANTGELFF	TGTGCCAGCAGCGTTACAGGGGCTAACACCGGGGAGCTGTTTTTT
TRBV7-6	TRBJ2-1	-	TRBD1	CASSLSGTGGFEQFF	TGTGCCAGCAGCTTAAGTGGGACAGGGGGCTTTGAGCAGTTCTTC
TRBV14	TRBJ1-1	-	-	CASSPGLWLRSTRDTEAFF	TGTGCCAGCAGCCCCGGGCTTTGGTTAAGGTCCACTAGGGACACTGAAGCTTTCTTT
TRBV6-5	TRBJ1-5	-	-	CASSYSKASNQPQHF	TGTGCCAGCAGTTACTCGAAAGCGAGTAATCAGCCCCAGCATTTT
TRBV3-1/TRBV3-2	TRBJ2-7	-	TRBD2	CASSLAGFEYEQYF	TGTGCCAGCTCCCTAGCGGGATTTGAGTACGAGCAGTACTTC
TRBV5-1	TRBJ2-5	once	TRBD1	CASSMGQGEETQYF	TGCGCCAGCAGCATGGGACAGGGGGAGGAGACCCAGTACTTC
TRBV6-6	TRBJ2-7	-	-	CASSYSAVLSEQYF	TGTGCCAGCAGTTACAGTGCGGTCTTATCCGAGCAGTACTTC
TRBV7-2	TRBJ1-6	-	TRBD1	CASSLGDRRNSPLHF	TGTGCCAGCAGCTTGGGGGACAGACGTAATTCACCCCTCCACTTT
TRBV7-9	TRBJ1-4	few	-	CANGGLDEKLFF	TGTGCCAACGGGGGGCTTGATGAAAAACTGTTTTTT